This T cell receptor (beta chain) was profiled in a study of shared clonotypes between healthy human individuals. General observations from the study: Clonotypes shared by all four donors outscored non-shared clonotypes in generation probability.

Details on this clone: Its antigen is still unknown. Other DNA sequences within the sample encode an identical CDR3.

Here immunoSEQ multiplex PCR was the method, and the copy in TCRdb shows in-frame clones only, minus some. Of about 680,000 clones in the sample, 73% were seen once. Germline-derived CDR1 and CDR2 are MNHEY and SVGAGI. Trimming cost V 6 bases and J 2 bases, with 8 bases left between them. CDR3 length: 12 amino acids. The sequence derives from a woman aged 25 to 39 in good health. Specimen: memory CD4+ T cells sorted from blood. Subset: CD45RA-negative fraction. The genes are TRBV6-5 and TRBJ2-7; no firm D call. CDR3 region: CASSPAPYEQYF. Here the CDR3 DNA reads TGTGCCAGCAGCCCGGCCCCCTACGAGCAGTACTTC.